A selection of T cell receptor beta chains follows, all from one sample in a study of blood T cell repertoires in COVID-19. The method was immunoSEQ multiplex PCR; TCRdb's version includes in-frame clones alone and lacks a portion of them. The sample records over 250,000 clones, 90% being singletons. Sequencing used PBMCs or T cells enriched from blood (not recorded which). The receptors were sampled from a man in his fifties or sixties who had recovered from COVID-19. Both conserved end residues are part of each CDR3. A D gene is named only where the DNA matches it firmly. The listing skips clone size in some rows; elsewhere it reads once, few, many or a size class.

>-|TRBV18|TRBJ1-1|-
CASSPGQQNTEAFF
TGTGCCAGCTCACCGGGGCAGCAGAACACTGAAGCTTTCTTT
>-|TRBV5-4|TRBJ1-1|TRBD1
CASSGMGQVMNTEAFF
TGTGCCAGCAGCGGAATGGGACAGGTCATGAACACTGAAGCTTTCTTT
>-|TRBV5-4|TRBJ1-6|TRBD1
CASSLGQGAHSNSPLHF
TGTGCCAGCAGCTTGGGACAGGGGGCGCATAGTAATTCACCCCTCCACTTT
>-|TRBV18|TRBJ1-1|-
CASSPGPVTEAFF
TGTGCCAGCTCACCAGGTCCGGTGACTGAAGCTTTCTTT
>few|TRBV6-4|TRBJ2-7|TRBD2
CARGGSGRSSYEQYF
TGTGCCAGGGGGGGTAGCGGGAGGTCGTCCTACGAGCAGTACTTC
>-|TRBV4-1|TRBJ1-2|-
CASSTDSRYGYTF
TGCGCCAGCAGCACAGACAGTCGGTATGGCTACACCTTC
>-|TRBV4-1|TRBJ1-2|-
CASSQTTETYTF
TGCGCCAGCAGCCAAACGACAGAGACCTACACCTTC
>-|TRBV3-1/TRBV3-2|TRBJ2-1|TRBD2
CASIPSGSMNEQFF
TGTGCCAGCATTCCTAGCGGGAGTATGAATGAGCAGTTCTTC
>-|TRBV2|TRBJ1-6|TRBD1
CASQAQGQPNQPLHF
TGTGCCAGCCAAGCACAGGGACAGCCCAACCAACCCCTCCACTTT
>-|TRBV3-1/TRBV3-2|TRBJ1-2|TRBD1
CASSPNPQGAGGYTF
TGTGCCAGCAGCCCTAACCCACAGGGGGCGGGAGGCTACACCTTC
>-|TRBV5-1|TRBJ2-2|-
CASSLNSGPGENGELFF
TGCGCCAGCAGCTTGAACTCCGGCCCAGGGGAAAACGGGGAGCTGTTTTTT
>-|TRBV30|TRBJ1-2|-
CAWSVWRASGYGYTF
TGTGCCTGGAGTGTATGGAGGGCTTCGGGCTATGGCTACACCTTC
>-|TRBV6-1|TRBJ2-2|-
CASSAATATNTGELFF
TGTGCCAGCAGTGCCGCGACAGCAACGAACACCGGGGAGCTGTTTTTT
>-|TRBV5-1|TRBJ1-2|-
CASSLAGDGNYGYTF
TGCGCCAGCAGCTTGGCAGGGGACGGAAACTATGGCTACACCTTC
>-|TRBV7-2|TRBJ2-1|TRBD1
CASSLLGQAGDEQFF
TGTGCCAGCAGTCTTTTGGGACAGGCAGGCGATGAGCAGTTCTTC
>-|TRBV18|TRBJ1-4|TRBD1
CASSPGTGNEKLFF
TGTGCCAGCTCACCCGGGACAGGGAATGAAAAACTGTTTTTT
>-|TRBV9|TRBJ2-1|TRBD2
CASSVGLAGDEQFF
TGTGCCAGCAGCGTCGGACTAGCGGGAGATGAGCAGTTCTTC
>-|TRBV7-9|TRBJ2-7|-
CASSLAGGLSEQYF
TGTGCCAGCAGCTTAGCTGGCGGGTTAAGCGAGCAGTACTTC
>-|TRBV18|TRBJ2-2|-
CASSPKGSNTGELFF
TGTGCCAGCTCACCAAAGGGGTCGAACACCGGGGAGCTGTTTTTT
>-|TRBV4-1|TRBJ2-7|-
CASSPTDWASYEQYF
TGCGCCAGCAGCCCAACGGATTGGGCCTCCTACGAGCAGTACTTC
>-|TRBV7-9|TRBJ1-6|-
CASSLGIQGGNSPLHF
TGTGCCAGCAGCTTAGGGATACAGGGAGGGAATTCACCCCTCCACTTT
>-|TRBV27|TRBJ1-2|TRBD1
CASRSWTGVSRGYTF
TGTGCCAGCAGGTCTTGGACAGGGGTCTCTCGTGGCTACACCTTC
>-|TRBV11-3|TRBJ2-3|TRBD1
CASSPQGARIGDTQYF
TGTGCCAGCAGCCCGCAGGGGGCTAGGATTGGAGATACGCAGTATTTT
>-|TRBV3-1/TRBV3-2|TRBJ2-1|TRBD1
CASSQEGQGSNEQFF
TGTGCCAGCAGCCAAGAAGGACAGGGGAGCAATGAGCAGTTCTTC
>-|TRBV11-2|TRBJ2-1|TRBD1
CASSQGQGAYNEQFF
TGTGCCAGCAGCCAGGGACAGGGGGCCTACAATGAGCAGTTCTTC
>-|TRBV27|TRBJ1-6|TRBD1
CASSLSTPPGQLNSPLHF
TGTGCCAGCAGTTTATCGACCCCCCCGGGACAGCTAAATTCACCCCTCCACTTT
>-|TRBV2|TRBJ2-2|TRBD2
CASSNLLAGGNTGELFF
TGTGCCAGCAGTAACCTACTAGCGGGGGGCAACACCGGGGAGCTGTTTTTT
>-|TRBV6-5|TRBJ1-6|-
CASSWAMGGSPLHF
TGTGCCAGCAGTTGGGCAATGGGGGGATCACCCCTCCACTTT
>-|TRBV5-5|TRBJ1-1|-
CASSPLQVSSTEAFF
TGTGCCAGCAGCCCACTCCAGGTTTCGAGCACTGAAGCTTTCTTT
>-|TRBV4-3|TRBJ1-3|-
CASSQVGASGNTIYF
TGCGCCAGCAGCCAAGTGGGGGCCTCTGGAAACACCATATATTTT
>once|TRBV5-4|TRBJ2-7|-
CASSPGQSIGSYEQYF
TGTGCCAGCAGCCCCGGACAGTCAATTGGATCCTACGAGCAGTACTTC
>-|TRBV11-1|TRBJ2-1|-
CASTYSGDNEQFF
TGTGCCAGCACCTACTCAGGGGACAATGAGCAGTTCTTC
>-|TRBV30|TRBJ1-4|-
CACKDSTNEKLFF
TGTGCCTGTAAGGACTCAACTAATGAAAAACTGTTTTTT
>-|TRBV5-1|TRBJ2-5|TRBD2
CASSLASGGSTKETQYF
TGCGCCAGCAGCTTGGCCAGCGGGGGGTCTACAAAAGAGACCCAGTACTTC
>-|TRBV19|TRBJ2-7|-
CASQDRGGGQPYEQYF
TGTGCCAGCCAAGACCGTGGCGGGGGACAACCCTACGAGCAGTACTTC
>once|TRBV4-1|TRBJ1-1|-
CASSQVRRGGEAFF
TGCGCCAGCAGCCAAGTAAGGAGGGGCGGTGAAGCTTTCTTT
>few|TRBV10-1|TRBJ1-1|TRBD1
CASSGGQGNTEAFF
TGCGCCAGCAGCGGTGGACAGGGGAACACTGAAGCTTTCTTT
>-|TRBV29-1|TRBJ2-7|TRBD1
CSVWDRYSYEQYF
TGCAGCGTTTGGGACAGGTACTCCTACGAGCAGTACTTC
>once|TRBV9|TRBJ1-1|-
CASSPIGRGVNTEAFF
TGTGCCAGCAGCCCCATAGGACGGGGAGTGAACACTGAAGCTTTCTTT
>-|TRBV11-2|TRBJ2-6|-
CASSLVTGPGANVLTF
TGTGCCAGCAGCTTAGTCACAGGGCCTGGGGCCAACGTCCTGACTTTC
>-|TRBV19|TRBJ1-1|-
CASSITENTEAFF
TGTGCCAGTAGTATAACTGAGAACACTGAAGCTTTCTTT
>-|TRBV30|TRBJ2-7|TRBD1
CAWMGVRGRPYEQYF
TGTGCCTGGATGGGCGTCAGGGGGCGTCCCTACGAGCAGTACTTC
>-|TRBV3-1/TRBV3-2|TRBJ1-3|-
CASSSRGSGNTIYF
TGTGCCAGCAGCTCCAGGGGTTCTGGAAACACCATATATTTT
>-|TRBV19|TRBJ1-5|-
CASRDVDQPQHF
TGTGCCAGCAGGGATGTCGATCAGCCCCAGCATTTT
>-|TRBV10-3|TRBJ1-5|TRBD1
CAIRGTGNQPQHF
TGTGCCATCAGGGGGACAGGAAATCAGCCCCAGCATTTT
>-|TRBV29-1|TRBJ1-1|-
CSVEVRTANTEAFF
TGCAGCGTTGAAGTCCGAACAGCGAACACTGAAGCTTTCTTT
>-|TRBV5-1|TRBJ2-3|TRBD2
CASSPPGGAGTDTQYF
TGCGCCAGCAGTCCTCCGGGGGGGGCGGGCACAGATACGCAGTATTTT
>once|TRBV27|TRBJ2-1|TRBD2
CASSLRLAGSLYNEQFF
TGTGCCAGCAGTTTACGCCTAGCGGGATCTCTGTACAATGAGCAGTTCTTC
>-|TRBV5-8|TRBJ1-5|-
CASSLLVSQPQHF
TGTGCCAGCAGCTTGCTCGTATCTCAGCCCCAGCATTTT
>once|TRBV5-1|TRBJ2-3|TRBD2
CASSGGLEADTQYF
TGCGCCAGCAGCGGCGGACTAGAGGCAGATACGCAGTATTTT